Following are 25 T cell receptor beta chains from one sample sequenced in a study of cytomegalovirus exposure and HLA in healthy donors. 13 Jbeta primers and 60 Vbeta primers were used for the PCR. Sequencing was performed with immunoSEQ multiplex PCR; in TCRdb, only in-frame clones are kept and a portion is missing. The sample holds approximately 120,000 clones; around 77% are singletons and the top ten take roughly 11%. Sequenced input: PBMCs. These TCRs come from a middle-aged man in good health and CMV-seropositive.

The gene calls are TRBV7-9 and TRBJ2-2; 7 nucleotides line up with TRBD1. The CDR3 is 16 residues long. With V trimmed by 4 bases and J by 2 bases, 7 bases remained unmatched. The germline V gene encodes CDR1 SEHNR and CDR2 FQNEAQ (reference sequence). The CDR3 DNA sequence: TGTGCCAGCAGCTCGCCCGGGACAGCAAACACCGGGGAGCTGTTTTTT. It specifies CASSSPGTANTGELFF.

This chain links TRBV7-8 with TRBJ2-2, with 9 bases identical to TRBD1. CDR3 size: 17 residues. CDR1 is SGHVS, CDR2 FQNEAQ, per germline. The trim removed 1 base at V and 8 bases at J, leaving 11 bases unmatched. CDR3 sequence: CASSLVPGQGLSGELFF. CDR3 bases: TGTGCCAGCAGCTTAGTTCCGGGACAGGGTTTGTCGGGGGAGCTGTTTTTT.

The rearrangement links TRBV19 to TRBJ2-5; D is possibly TRBD2 (7 bases). The V gene lost 1 base and the J gene lost 3 bases, with 12 bases spanning the gap. CDR1 and CDR2 from the germline V gene are LNHDA and SQIVND (reference sequence). This CDR3 spans 15 amino acids. In nucleotides, the CDR3 is TGTGCCAGTAGTATAGGGTGGGGGGGCGAAGAGACCCAGTACTTC. Residues: CASSIGWGGEETQYF.

The chain combines TRBV28 with TRBJ1-5; maybe TRBD1 (5 bases). V was pared by 5 bases and J by 4 bases, with 15 bases between. This CDR3 contains 15 residues. CDR1 and CDR2 (germline): MDHEN, SYDVKM. The CDR3 sequence is CASSPRGVGNQPQHF. The CDR3 DNA reads TGTGCCAGCAGTCCGCGGGGGGTAGGAAATCAGCCCCAGCATTTT.

Only one count was recorded for this clone. The chain combines TRBV2 with TRBJ1-2, with D perhaps TRBD1 (6 bases). Looked up from germline, CDR1 is SNHLY and CDR2 is FYNNEI. Between the trimmed V and J ends, which lost 7 bases and 3 bases, there was a span of 12 bases. The CDR3 is made up of 13 amino acids. CDR3 in DNA: TGTGCCAGCACACGGACAGACGACTATGGCTACACCTTC. Its translation is CASTRTDDYGYTF.

V is TRBV21-1 and J is TRBJ2-1; the table's D gene call, TRBD1, was not cross checked with the DNA. TRBV21-1 corresponds to a pseudogene. The CDR3 covers 11 residues. CDR3 DNA sequence: TGTGCCATCAGGACAGGGACTGAGCAGTTCTTC. Its translation: CAIRTGTEQFF.

CDR3 nucleotides: TGCAGCGTTGGCTCGGACAGGGGGCCTTACGAGCAGTACTTC. Translation: CSVGSDRGPYEQYF. The rearrangement uses TRBV29-1 and TRBJ2-7, with TRBD1 matching 11 bases. Germline CDR1 reads SQVTM; CDR2 reads ANQGSEA. The CDR3 contains 14 residues. J lost 4 bases, V lost 4 bases, and 6 bases had no gene match.

This clone has only one observation. The rearrangement uses TRBV14 and TRBJ2-3; D is possibly TRBD1 (6 bases). V gave up 6 bases and J gave up 2 bases, with 9 bases separating them. The CDR3 is made up of 13 amino acids. The germline CDR1 and CDR2 sequences are SGHDN and FVKESK. CDR3 residues: CASSQGHTDTQYF. CDR3 nucleotides: TGTGCCAGCAGTCAGGGGCACACAGATACGCAGTATTTT.

This clone was detected only a few times. The chain employs TRBV10-3 and TRBJ1-2; 7 bases line up with TRBD1. Germline assignment: CDR1 ENHRY and CDR2 SYGVKD. V was clipped by 6 bases and J by 2 bases; unmatched bases: 24. The length of the CDR3 is 20 residues. In DNA, the CDR3 is TGTGCCATCAGCCCGACAGGGCGGAGAAGCTTGCGGGGATTAAACTATGGCTACACCTTC. Its translation is CAISPTGRRSLRGLNYGYTF.

V gene TRBV5-8 combines with J gene TRBJ1-6, with 7 bases aligning to TRBD1. CDR3 length: 14 amino acids. V dropped 6 bases and J dropped 6; count of bases not matched to a gene: 6. Germline V CDR1 and CDR2: SGHTS, YDEGEE. This CDR3 is CASKTGWRNSPLHF. The CDR3 DNA follows: TGTGCCAGCAAGACAGGGTGGCGTAATTCACCCCTCCACTTT.

The chain employs TRBV11-3 and TRBJ2-3, with 7 bases aligning to TRBD1. This CDR3 has 13 amino acids. Germline CDR1 is SGHNT and CDR2 is YENEEA. V was clipped by 5 bases and J by 6 bases; unmatched bases: 5. CDR3 sequence (DNA): TGTGCCAGCAGCGTGGACAGGAGGGATACGCAGTATTTT. Residues: CASSVDRRDTQYF.

This clone was detected only once. The rearrangement links TRBV7-2 to TRBJ1-4; 8 bases match TRBD1. Germline lookup yields CDR1 SGHTA and CDR2 FQGNSA. Trimming took 0 bases from V and 8 from J; bases not matched to a gene: 8. The CDR3 contains 16 residues. CDR3 DNA: TGTGCCAGCAGCTTAGCCCCCGGGACAGGAGAGGAAAAACTGTTTTTT. Its translation is CASSLAPGTGEEKLFF. Full variable domain (remainder filled in from reference TRBV7-2 and TRBJ1-4): GAGVSQSPSNKVTEKGKDVELRCDPISGHTALYWYRQSLGQGLEFLIYFQGNSAPDKSGLPSDRFSAERTGGSVSTLTIQRTQQEDSAVYLCASSLAPGTGEEKLFFGSGTQLSVL.

This clone was seen a few times. The rearrangement joins TRBV4-2 to TRBJ2-3; 8 bases fit TRBD2. This CDR3 has 16 residues. Germline-derived CDR1 and CDR2 are LGHNA and YNFKEQ. Trimming cost V 0 bases and J 1 base; bases outside gene matches: 3. CDR3 bases: TGTGCCAGCAGCCAAGATCAAGCGGGGGGCACAGATACGCAGTATTTT. Residues: CASSQDQAGGTDTQYF.

The rearrangement uses TRBV28 and TRBJ1-5; 7 nucleotides line up with TRBD1. The CDR3 loop spans 17 amino acids. Germline assignment: CDR1 MDHEN and CDR2 SYDVKM. Losses at the gene ends were 4 bases for V and 4 bases for J; bases not matched to a gene: 13. The CDR3 nucleotides are TGTGCCAGCAGTTCGATATACCCACAGGGGCGGAATCAGCCCCAGCATTTT. It translates to CASSSIYPQGRNQPQHF.

The chain couples TRBV11-3 to TRBJ2-6, with 9 bases that match TRBD1. CDR1 is SGHNT, CDR2 YENEEA, per germline. The V and J ends lost 4 bases and 2 bases, in that order; junction bases with no gene match: 6. CDR3 length: 17 residues. The DNA for the CDR3 is TGTGCCAGCAGCTCCGGGACAGGGAAGGCTGGGGCCAACGTCCTGACTTTC. Encoded protein: CASSSGTGKAGANVLTF.

This sequence joins TRBV9 and TRBJ2-2, with TRBD2 matching 9 bases. Germline CDR1 is SGDLS and CDR2 is YYNGEE. The CDR3 is 16 residues long. The junction had 8 bases not matched to a gene; V was cut back by 5 bases and J by 3 bases. The CDR3 sequence: CASRQAAGGDTGELFF. The DNA for the CDR3 is TGTGCCAGCAGGCAAGCAGCGGGGGGCGACACCGGGGAGCTGTTTTTT.

The rearrangement uses TRBV27 and TRBJ1-1; 7 nucleotides match TRBD1. The junction had 8 bases not matched to a gene; V was cut back by 6 bases and J by 1 base. Germline V gene data show CDR1 as MNHEY and CDR2 as SMNVEV (reference sequence). This CDR3 has 15 amino acids. DNA for the CDR3: TGTGCCAGCAGAGGACCGAGACAGGGGAACACTGAAGCTTTCTTT. Its translation: CASRGPRQGNTEAFF.

The chain carries TRBV11-2 and TRBJ2-1; 10 bases fit TRBD1. The germline CDR1 and CDR2 sequences are SGHAT and FQNNGV. Trimming at V came to 3 bases and at J to 7 bases, leaving 3 bases not matched to a gene. CDR3 length: 14 amino acids. The CDR3 nucleotides read TGTGCCAGCAGCTTCCGGGACAGGGGTAATGAGCAGTTCTTC. This sequence encodes CASSFRDRGNEQFF.

The chain combines TRBV6-8 with TRBJ1-4; possibly TRBD1 for D (6 bases). CDR3 length: 16 amino acids. V shed 6 bases and J shed 0 bases, with 14 bases lying between them. Germline V gives CDR1 MNHGY, CDR2 SAAAGT. The CDR3 is CASRKGGVPTNEKLFF. DNA for the CDR3: TGTGCCAGCAGGAAGGGGGGGGTACCAACTAATGAAAAACTGTTTTTT.

This clone was counted between two and nine times. Sequence at one end of the junction differs from germline and may be a read error. The CDR3 loop reads CSSSIGTGWRLSYGYTF. CDR3 sequence (DNA): TGTTCCAGCAGTATTGGGACAGGGTGGCGGCTAAGCTATGGCTACACCTTC. The V call is TRBV7-9, the J call TRBJ1-2; 9 bases align to TRBD1. The V gene's germline CDR1 is SEHNR and CDR2 FQNEAQ (reference sequence). This CDR3 contains 17 residues.

The chain carries TRBV19 and TRBJ2-7; D remains unclear. The V end was cut by 0 bases, the J end by 4 bases, with 7 bases between. The CDR3 is 13 residues long. Looked up from germline, CDR1 is LNHDA and CDR2 is SQIVND (reference sequence). CDR3: CASSIDPRYEQYF. As DNA, the CDR3 is TGTGCCAGTAGTATAGATCCGCGATACGAGCAGTACTTC. Complete variable domain (other parts from reference TRBV19 and TRBJ2-7): DGGITQSPKYLFRKEGQNVTLSCEQNLNHDAMYWYRQDPGQGLRLIYYSQIVNDFQKGDIAEGYSVSREKKESFPLTVTSAQKNPTAFYLCASSIDPRYEQYFGPGTRLTVT.

In this sample, this clone turned up a few times. The rearrangement links TRBV10-3 to TRBJ2-5; D is possibly TRBD1 (6 bases). The V end lost 1 base, the J end lost 5 bases, and 14 bases lay between the germline ends. Germline CDR1 reads ENHRY; CDR2 reads SYGVKD. This CDR3 is built from 15 residues. CDR3 sequence reads: CAISEWGTSGETQYF. The CDR3 DNA follows: TGTGCCATCAGTGAGTGGGGGACATCGGGTGAGACCCAGTACTTC.

The sample holds a few counts of this clone. The chain has TRBV7-6 and TRBJ2-3; the D gene is possibly TRBD2 (5 bases). Trimming removed 4 bases from V and 0 bases from J, with 8 bases in between. The length of the CDR3 is 14 residues. Per germline, CDR1 SGHVS and CDR2 FNYEAQ. CDR3 amino acids: CASSSASSTDTQYF. The DNA of the CDR3 is TGTGCCAGCAGCTCGGCTAGCAGCACAGATACGCAGTATTTT.

V is TRBV19 and J is TRBJ1-5; D perhaps matches TRBD1 (5 bases). Trimming stripped 10 bases from V and 2 bases from J, with 21 bases between. The CDR3 length is 16 residues. Germline V lookup: CDR1 LNHDA, CDR2 SQIVND (reference sequence). The CDR3 protein is CATGGRGLAGNQPQHF. The CDR3 DNA reads as TGTGCCACGGGGGGTAGGGGATTGGCCGGCAATCAGCCCCAGCATTTT.

This clone has a handful of counts. The chain couples TRBV2 to TRBJ1-2, with a weak D call TRBD1 (6 bases). CDR1 is SNHLY and CDR2 is FYNNEI in the germline V gene. This CDR3 is 13 amino acids long. V lost 4 bases to trimming and J lost 5 bases, with 11 bases between them. This CDR3 is CASSGWTDYGYTF. The CDR3 DNA reads as TGTGCCAGCAGTGGCTGGACAGATTATGGCTACACCTTC.